The 24 T cell receptor beta chains below were found in one sample sequenced in a study of radiotherapy plus CTLA-4 blockade in lung cancer. Generated by immunoSEQ multiplex PCR, the TCRdb table keeps only in-frame clones and is missing some. The sample comprises roughly 120,000 clones, 70% to 85% of which are singletons, and around 3.3% rests with the top ten. Sample: peripheral blood, taken from a patient treated with radiotherapy plus ipilimumab. These receptors came from a human donor with non-small cell lung cancer that progressed on radiotherapy plus ipilimumab. Some clones in this sample may be carry-over from other donors' samples.

The CDR3 reads CASSFGAGPQETQYF. CDR3 nucleotides: TGCGCCAGCAGCTTCGGAGCGGGGCCTCAAGAGACCCAGTACTTC. The chain carries TRBV5-1 and TRBJ2-5, with TRBD2 identical over 7 bases. The CDR3 totals 15 residues. Germline V gene sequence: CDR1 SGHRS, CDR2 YFSETQ. Germline trimming cut 2 bases from V and 2 bases from J; bases unmatched to any gene: 6.

The V gene is TRBV19, the J gene TRBJ1-2, with 7 nucleotides matching TRBD1. The CDR3 length is 13 residues. Germline assignment: CDR1 LNHDA and CDR2 SQIVND (reference sequence). J gave up 6 bases and V 6 bases, and 7 bases lay outside the gene matches. CDR3 nucleotide sequence: TGTGCCAGTAGCCACCTCCAGGGGGATGGCTACACCTTC. Translating gives CASSHLQGDGYTF.

This clone was found a few times. One end of the junction fails to match germline, which may point to a read error. The chain combines TRBV7-7 with TRBJ1-2; possible D gene TRBD1, 6 bases. The germline V gene encodes CDR1 SSHAT and CDR2 FNYEAQ (reference sequence). The CDR3 covers 16 residues. The CDR3 DNA reads TGTGCTAGCAGCTTCTCGGCCAGGGGAAGTGACTATGGCTACACCTTC. Amino acids: CASSFSARGSDYGYTF.

This chain joins TRBV7-9 and TRBJ2-5, with D perhaps matching TRBD1 (6 bases). The CDR3 runs 18 residues. Looked up from germline, CDR1 is SEHNR and CDR2 is FQNEAQ (reference sequence). Trimming left V 1 base short and J 0 bases short, with 18 bases between. The DNA for the CDR3 is TGTGCCAGCAGCTTAGGAAGGCAGGGGCGACCTCACCAAGAGACCCAGTACTTC. This translates into CASSLGRQGRPHQETQYF.

V gene TRBV4-1 combines with J gene TRBJ1-5; 7 bases are a match to TRBD1. Per germline, CDR1 MGHRA and CDR2 YSYEKL. The CDR3 totals 16 residues. The ends lost 1 base at V and 11 bases at J; junction bases unmatched: 14. The CDR3 spells CASSQVGRQGVLAQHF. Here the CDR3 DNA reads TGCGCCAGCAGCCAAGTCGGGAGACAGGGTGTTTTAGCCCAGCATTTT.

The V and J genes are TRBV5-1 and TRBJ2-2; 7 nucleotides align to TRBD1. Germline V gene sequence: CDR1 SGHRS, CDR2 YFSETQ. J was trimmed by 6 bases and V by 3 bases; bases with no gene match: 8. This CDR3 spans 15 amino acids. The DNA for the CDR3 is TGCGCCAGCAGCTGGAACCAAGGGGGCCCCGGGGAGCTGTTTTTT. Amino acids: CASSWNQGGPGELFF.

The J gene is TRBJ2-6, the V gene TRBV11-2, with D uncertain. Trimming cost V 5 bases and J 2 bases, with 13 bases left between them. CDR1 is SGHAT and CDR2 is FQNNGV in the germline V gene. This CDR3 contains 16 residues. The CDR3 spells CASSLIRAPGANVLTF. The CDR3 DNA reads as TGTGCCAGCAGCCTGATTAGGGCCCCTGGGGCCAACGTCCTGACTTTC.

This chain joins TRBV10-3 and TRBJ2-7; 7 bases agree with TRBD1. There are 13 residues in the CDR3. Germline V CDR1 and CDR2: ENHRY, SYGVKD. After removal of 6 bases from V and 2 bases from J, the junction contained 4 bases not matched to a gene. CDR3 DNA: TGTGCCATCAGGCCGGGACAGCCCTACGAGCAGTACTTC. Its translation is CAIRPGQPYEQYF.

This chain links TRBV9 with TRBJ1-2, with 9 bases fitting TRBD1. In germline, CDR1 is SGDLS, CDR2 YYNGEE. The CDR3 loop spans 15 amino acids. The junction had 9 bases not matched to a gene; V was cut back by 1 base and J by 8 bases. The CDR3 DNA follows: TGTGCCAGCAGCGTATCTACAGGGGGCGCGGACGGCTACACCTTC. It translates to CASSVSTGGADGYTF.

The rearrangement uses TRBV2 and TRBJ2-6, with TRBD1 matching 10 bases. The CDR3 runs to 17 residues. Per the germline V gene, CDR1 is SNHLY and CDR2 is FYNNEI. The J segment lost 2 bases and the V segment lost 10 bases, leaving 11 bases of the junction unmatched. Here the CDR3 DNA reads TGTGCCACCGGGCCGGGACAGGGGTTCGCTGGGGCCAACGTCCTGACTTTC. Its translation: CATGPGQGFAGANVLTF.

This sequence joins TRBV6-5 and TRBJ2-5, with D perhaps matching TRBD2 (6 bases). V gave up 0 bases and J gave up 7 bases, with 12 bases separating them. Per the germline V gene, CDR1 is MNHEY and CDR2 is SVGAGI. The CDR3 consists of 14 residues. The CDR3, as DNA: TGTGCCAGCAGTTACTCTAGGGAGGTGGGGACCCAGTACTTC. Its protein product is CASSYSREVGTQYF.

The chain joins TRBV5-4 to TRBJ2-5, with D perhaps being TRBD1 or TRBD2 (5 bases each). This CDR3 has 15 residues. The germline V gene has CDR1 SGHNT and CDR2 YYREEE (reference sequence). The germline V and J ends were trimmed by 4 bases and 1 base, with 14 bases remaining between them. The CDR3, as DNA: TGTGCCAGCAGCAACCCGGGACGGCCCCAAGAGACCCAGTACTTC. Its translation: CASSNPGRPQETQYF.

This clone was observed a handful of times. The V gene is TRBV18, the J gene TRBJ1-2, with D possibly being TRBD1 (6 bases). The CDR3 is 14 amino acids. Germline V lookup: CDR1 KGHSH, CDR2 LQKENI. Trimming shortened V by 5 bases and J by 2 bases, and 12 bases separated the two germline ends. CDR3 bases: TGTGCCAGCTCAACAGGGATCCGAAACTATGGCTACACCTTC. This translates into CASSTGIRNYGYTF.

This chain connects TRBV5-5 to TRBJ2-5; D not certain. CDR1 and CDR2 (germline): SGHKS, YYEKEE (reference sequence). The CDR3 has 14 residues. Trimming took off 4 bases at V and 2 bases at J, with 12 bases between the two ends. The DNA of the CDR3 is TGTGCCAGCAGCGTGCCCCGAGGACAAGAGACCCAGTACTTC. This sequence encodes CASSVPRGQETQYF.

The chain carries TRBV5-6 and TRBJ1-1; D remains ambiguous. The CDR3 runs 13 residues. The germline V gene encodes CDR1 SGHDT and CDR2 YYEEEE. Deletions cut 4 bases from V and 3 bases from J, with 10 bases between. In nucleotides, the CDR3 is TGTGCCAGCAGCCCACTCGGTCACACTGAAGCTTTCTTT. Protein sequence: CASSPLGHTEAFF.

The chain employs TRBV4-1 and TRBJ1-3, with D perhaps TRBD1 (5 bases). The CDR3 length is 17 residues. Germline V gives CDR1 MGHRA, CDR2 YSYEKL. Trimming shortened V by 1 base and J by 0 bases, and 13 bases separated the two germline ends. This CDR3 reads CASSQAIDRGSGNTIYF. The CDR3 DNA follows: TGCGCCAGCAGCCAAGCAATCGACAGAGGCTCTGGAAACACCATATATTTT.

For this clone: Mismatch with germline at one junction end may stem from a read error. The CDR3 DNA sequence: TGTGCTAGCAGCTTAGCGGTGGGGGACGAGCAGTACTTC. Residues: CASSLAVGDEQYF. V is TRBV7-7 and J is TRBJ2-7, with D perhaps matching TRBD2 (6 bases). Germline CDR1 SSHAT, CDR2 FNYEAQ (reference sequence). This CDR3 is 13 amino acids long. The variable domain in full, with the rest retrieved from reference TRBV7-7 and TRBJ2-7, is GAGVSQSPRYKVTKRGQDVTLRCDPISSHATLYWYQQALGQGPEFLTYFNYEAQPDKSGLPSDRFSAERPEGSISTLTIQRTEQRDSAMYRCASSLAVGDEQYFGPGTRLTVT.

The V call is TRBV9, the J call TRBJ2-5; D gene uncertain. The V gene's germline CDR1 is SGDLS and CDR2 YYNGEE. Trimming pared 4 bases from V and 5 bases from J, leaving 12 bases between. The CDR3 totals 13 residues. CDR3: CASSPNGLETQYF. CDR3 bases: TGTGCCAGCAGCCCGAACGGGTTGGAGACCCAGTACTTC.

This rearrangement joins TRBV4-3 to TRBJ1-4, with TRBD1 matching 9 bases. Germline V gene lookup returns CDR1 LGHNA and CDR2 YSLEER. The V gene end was trimmed by 0 bases and the J gene end by 7 bases; junction bases not matched to a gene: 9. The CDR3 loop spans 17 amino acids. Here the CDR3 DNA reads TGCGCCAGCAGCCAAGATTACCTGGACAGGGGAGGTGAAAAACTGTTTTTT. Its translation: CASSQDYLDRGGEKLFF.

CDR3 in amino acids: CASSSDTNSPLHF. In DNA, the CDR3 is TGTGCCAGCAGCTCAGACACTAATTCACCCCTCCACTTT. V gene TRBV5-5 combines with J gene TRBJ1-6, with D uncertain. Trimming removed 3 bases at V and 6 bases at J, with 7 bases between. CDR1 SGHKS and CDR2 YYEKEE come from the germline V gene (reference sequence). The CDR3 covers 13 residues.

The rearrangement joins TRBV9 to TRBJ2-1, with D uncertain. The CDR3 loop spans 13 amino acids. Looked up from germline, CDR1 is SGDLS and CDR2 is YYNGEE. With 3 bases removed from V and 5 bases from J, the gap between germline ends came to 9 bases. The CDR3 reads CASSGTVHNEQFF. In DNA form, the CDR3 reads TGTGCCAGCAGCGGGACGGTCCACAATGAGCAGTTCTTC.

The chain carries TRBV18 and TRBJ2-3; the D is unclear. CDR1 is KGHSH, CDR2 LQKENI, per germline. Deletions cut 6 bases from V and 6 bases from J, with 13 bases between. The CDR3 has 13 residues. The CDR3 DNA sequence: TGTGCCAGCTCCCCGGGTTCTACTGATACGCAGTATTTT. Its protein product is CASSPGSTDTQYF.

This clone appeared a few times. The chain combines TRBV7-2 with TRBJ2-2; D unclear. Looked up from germline, CDR1 is SGHTA and CDR2 is FQGNSA. V was trimmed by 5 bases and J by 0 bases, leaving 10 bases between them. The CDR3 has 15 amino acids. CDR3 loop: CASSLPPTNTGELFF. In DNA, the CDR3 is TGTGCCAGCAGCCTGCCCCCAACGAACACCGGGGAGCTGTTTTTT.

J is TRBJ2-1 and V is TRBV5-6, with D perhaps being TRBD1 or TRBD2 (6 bases each). The length of the CDR3 is 15 residues. Per the germline V gene, CDR1 is SGHDT and CDR2 is YYEEEE. The V end lost 1 base, the J end lost 9 bases, and 17 bases lay between the germline ends. As DNA, the CDR3 is TGTGCCAGCAGCTTGTCACCCCCGGGGGCGATTGAGCAGTTCTTC. It is translated as CASSLSPPGAIEQFF.